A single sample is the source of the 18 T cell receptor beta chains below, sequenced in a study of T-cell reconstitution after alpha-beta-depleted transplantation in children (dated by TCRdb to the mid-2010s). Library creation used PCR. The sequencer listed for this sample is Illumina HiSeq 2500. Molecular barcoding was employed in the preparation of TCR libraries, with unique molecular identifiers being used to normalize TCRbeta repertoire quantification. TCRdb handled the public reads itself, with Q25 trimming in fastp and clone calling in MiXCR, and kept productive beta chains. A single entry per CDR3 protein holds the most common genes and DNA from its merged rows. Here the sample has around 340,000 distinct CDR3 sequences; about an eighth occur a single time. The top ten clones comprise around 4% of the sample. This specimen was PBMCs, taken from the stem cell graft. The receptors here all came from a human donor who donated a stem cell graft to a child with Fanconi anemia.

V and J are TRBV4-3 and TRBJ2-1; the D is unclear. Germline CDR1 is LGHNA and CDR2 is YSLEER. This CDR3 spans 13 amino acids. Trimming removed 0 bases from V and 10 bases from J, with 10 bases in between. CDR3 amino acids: CASSQEERREQFF. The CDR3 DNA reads TGCGCCAGCAGCCAAGAAGAACGCCGGGAGCAGTTCTTC.

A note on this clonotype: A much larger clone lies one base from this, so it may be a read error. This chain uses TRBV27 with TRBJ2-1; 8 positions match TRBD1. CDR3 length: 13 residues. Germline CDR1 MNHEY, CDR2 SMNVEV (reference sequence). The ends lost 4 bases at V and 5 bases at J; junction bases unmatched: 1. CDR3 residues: CASSYRGDNEQFF. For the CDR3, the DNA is TGTGCCAGCAGTTACAGGGGGGACAATGAGCAGTTCTTC.

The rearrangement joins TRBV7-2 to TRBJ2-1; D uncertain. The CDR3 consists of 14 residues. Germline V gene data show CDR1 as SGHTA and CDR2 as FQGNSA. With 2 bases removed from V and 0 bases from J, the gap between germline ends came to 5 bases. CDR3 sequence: CASSLSFSYNEQFF. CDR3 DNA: TGTGCCAGCAGCTTATCTTTCTCCTACAATGAGCAGTTCTTC.

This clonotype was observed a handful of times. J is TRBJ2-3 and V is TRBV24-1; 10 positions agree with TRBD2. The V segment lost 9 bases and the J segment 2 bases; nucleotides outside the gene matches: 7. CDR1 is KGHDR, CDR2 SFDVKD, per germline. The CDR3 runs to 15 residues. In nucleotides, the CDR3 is TGTGCCACCGGGACTAGCGAGCGATACACAGATACGCAGTATTTT. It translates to CATGTSERYTDTQYF.

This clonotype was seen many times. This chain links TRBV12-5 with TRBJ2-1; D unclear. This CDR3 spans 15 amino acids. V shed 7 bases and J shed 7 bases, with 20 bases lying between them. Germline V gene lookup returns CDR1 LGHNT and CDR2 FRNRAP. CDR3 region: CASASGPPGFNEQFF. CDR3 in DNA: TGTGCTAGTGCGAGTGGGCCGCCCGGATTTAATGAGCAGTTCTTC.

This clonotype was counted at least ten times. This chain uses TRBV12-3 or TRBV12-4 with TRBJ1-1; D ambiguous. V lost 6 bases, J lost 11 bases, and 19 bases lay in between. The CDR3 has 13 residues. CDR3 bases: TGTGCCAGCAGCCACCCCCGGGTTCAACAGGCTTTCTTT. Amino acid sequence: CASSHPRVQQAFF.

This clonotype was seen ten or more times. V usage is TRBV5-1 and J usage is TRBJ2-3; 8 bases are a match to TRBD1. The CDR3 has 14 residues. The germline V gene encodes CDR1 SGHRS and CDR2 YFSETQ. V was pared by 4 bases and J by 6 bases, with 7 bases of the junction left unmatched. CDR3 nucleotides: TGCGCCAGCAGCCAGGGGGCTCAGAGGGATACGCAGTATTTT. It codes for CASSQGAQRDTQYF.

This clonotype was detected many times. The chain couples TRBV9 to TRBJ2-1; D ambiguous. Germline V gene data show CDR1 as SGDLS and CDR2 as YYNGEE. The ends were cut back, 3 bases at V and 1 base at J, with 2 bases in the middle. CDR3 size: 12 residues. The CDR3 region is CASSGSYNEQFF. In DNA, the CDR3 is TGTGCCAGCAGCGGGTCCTACAATGAGCAGTTCTTC.

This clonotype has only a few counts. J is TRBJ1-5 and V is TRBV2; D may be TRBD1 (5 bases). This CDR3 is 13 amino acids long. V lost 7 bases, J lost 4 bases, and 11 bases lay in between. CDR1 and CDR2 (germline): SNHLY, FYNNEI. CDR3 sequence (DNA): TGTGCCAGCAAGGTAGAGGGGAATCAGCCCCAGCATTTT. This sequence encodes CASKVEGNQPQHF.

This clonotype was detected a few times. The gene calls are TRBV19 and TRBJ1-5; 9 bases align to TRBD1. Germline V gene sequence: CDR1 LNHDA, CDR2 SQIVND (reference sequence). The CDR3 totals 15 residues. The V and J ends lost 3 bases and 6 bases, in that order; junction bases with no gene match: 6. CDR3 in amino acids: CASSIPGQGTQPQHF. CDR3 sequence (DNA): TGTGCCAGTAGTATCCCGGGACAGGGTACTCAGCCCCAGCATTTT.

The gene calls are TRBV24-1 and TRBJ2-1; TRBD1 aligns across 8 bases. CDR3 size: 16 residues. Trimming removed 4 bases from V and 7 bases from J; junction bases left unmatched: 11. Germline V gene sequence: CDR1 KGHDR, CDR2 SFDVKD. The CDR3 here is CATSELGTGGRNEQFF. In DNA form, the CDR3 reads TGTGCCACCAGTGAGTTAGGGACAGGCGGTAGAAATGAGCAGTTCTTC.

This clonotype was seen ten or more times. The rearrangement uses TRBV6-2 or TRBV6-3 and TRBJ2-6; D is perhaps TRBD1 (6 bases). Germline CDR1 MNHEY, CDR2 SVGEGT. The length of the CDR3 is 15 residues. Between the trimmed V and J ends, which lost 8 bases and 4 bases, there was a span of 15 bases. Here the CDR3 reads CASLPTGHGANVLTF. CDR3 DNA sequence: TGTGCCAGCCTACCTACAGGGCACGGGGCCAACGTCCTGACTTTC.

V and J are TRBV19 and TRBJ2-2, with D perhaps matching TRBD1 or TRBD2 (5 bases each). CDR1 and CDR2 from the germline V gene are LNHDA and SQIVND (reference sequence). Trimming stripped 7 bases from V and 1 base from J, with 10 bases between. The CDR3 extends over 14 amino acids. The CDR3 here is CASTRDGNTGELFF. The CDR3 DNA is TGTGCCAGTACCCGGGACGGGAACACCGGGGAGCTGTTTTTT.

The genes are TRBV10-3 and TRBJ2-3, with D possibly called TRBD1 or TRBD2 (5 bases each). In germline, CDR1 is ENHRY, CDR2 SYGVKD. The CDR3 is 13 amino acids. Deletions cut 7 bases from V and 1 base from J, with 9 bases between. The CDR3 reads CAIKRDGTDTQYF. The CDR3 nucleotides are TGTGCCATCAAACGGGACGGCACAGATACGCAGTATTTT.

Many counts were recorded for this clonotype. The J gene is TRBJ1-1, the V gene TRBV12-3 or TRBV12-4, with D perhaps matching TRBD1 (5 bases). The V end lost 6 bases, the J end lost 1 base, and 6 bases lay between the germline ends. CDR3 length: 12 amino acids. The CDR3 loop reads CASRGTNTEAFF. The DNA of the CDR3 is TGTGCCAGCAGGGGGACGAACACTGAAGCTTTCTTT.

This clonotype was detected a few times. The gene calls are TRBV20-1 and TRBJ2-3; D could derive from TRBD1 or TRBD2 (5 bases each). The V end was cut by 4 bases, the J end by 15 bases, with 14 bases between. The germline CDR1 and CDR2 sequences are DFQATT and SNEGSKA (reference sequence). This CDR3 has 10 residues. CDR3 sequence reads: CSATPGRSYF. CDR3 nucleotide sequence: TGCAGTGCTACCCCGGGACGAAGCTATTTT.

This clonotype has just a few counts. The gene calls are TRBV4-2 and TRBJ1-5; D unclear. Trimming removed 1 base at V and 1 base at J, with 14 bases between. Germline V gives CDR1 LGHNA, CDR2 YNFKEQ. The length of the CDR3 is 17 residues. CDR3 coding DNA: TGTGCCAGCAGCCAAGTCGAGAATTCCTGGAGCAATCAGCCCCAGCATTTT. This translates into CASSQVENSWSNQPQHF.

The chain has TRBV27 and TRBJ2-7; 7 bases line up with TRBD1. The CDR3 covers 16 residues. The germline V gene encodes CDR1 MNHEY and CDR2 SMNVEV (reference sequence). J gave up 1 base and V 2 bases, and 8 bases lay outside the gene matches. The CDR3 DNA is TGTGCCAGCAGTTTAAGTGCAGGGGGTATGTCCTACGAGCAGTACTTC. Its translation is CASSLSAGGMSYEQYF.